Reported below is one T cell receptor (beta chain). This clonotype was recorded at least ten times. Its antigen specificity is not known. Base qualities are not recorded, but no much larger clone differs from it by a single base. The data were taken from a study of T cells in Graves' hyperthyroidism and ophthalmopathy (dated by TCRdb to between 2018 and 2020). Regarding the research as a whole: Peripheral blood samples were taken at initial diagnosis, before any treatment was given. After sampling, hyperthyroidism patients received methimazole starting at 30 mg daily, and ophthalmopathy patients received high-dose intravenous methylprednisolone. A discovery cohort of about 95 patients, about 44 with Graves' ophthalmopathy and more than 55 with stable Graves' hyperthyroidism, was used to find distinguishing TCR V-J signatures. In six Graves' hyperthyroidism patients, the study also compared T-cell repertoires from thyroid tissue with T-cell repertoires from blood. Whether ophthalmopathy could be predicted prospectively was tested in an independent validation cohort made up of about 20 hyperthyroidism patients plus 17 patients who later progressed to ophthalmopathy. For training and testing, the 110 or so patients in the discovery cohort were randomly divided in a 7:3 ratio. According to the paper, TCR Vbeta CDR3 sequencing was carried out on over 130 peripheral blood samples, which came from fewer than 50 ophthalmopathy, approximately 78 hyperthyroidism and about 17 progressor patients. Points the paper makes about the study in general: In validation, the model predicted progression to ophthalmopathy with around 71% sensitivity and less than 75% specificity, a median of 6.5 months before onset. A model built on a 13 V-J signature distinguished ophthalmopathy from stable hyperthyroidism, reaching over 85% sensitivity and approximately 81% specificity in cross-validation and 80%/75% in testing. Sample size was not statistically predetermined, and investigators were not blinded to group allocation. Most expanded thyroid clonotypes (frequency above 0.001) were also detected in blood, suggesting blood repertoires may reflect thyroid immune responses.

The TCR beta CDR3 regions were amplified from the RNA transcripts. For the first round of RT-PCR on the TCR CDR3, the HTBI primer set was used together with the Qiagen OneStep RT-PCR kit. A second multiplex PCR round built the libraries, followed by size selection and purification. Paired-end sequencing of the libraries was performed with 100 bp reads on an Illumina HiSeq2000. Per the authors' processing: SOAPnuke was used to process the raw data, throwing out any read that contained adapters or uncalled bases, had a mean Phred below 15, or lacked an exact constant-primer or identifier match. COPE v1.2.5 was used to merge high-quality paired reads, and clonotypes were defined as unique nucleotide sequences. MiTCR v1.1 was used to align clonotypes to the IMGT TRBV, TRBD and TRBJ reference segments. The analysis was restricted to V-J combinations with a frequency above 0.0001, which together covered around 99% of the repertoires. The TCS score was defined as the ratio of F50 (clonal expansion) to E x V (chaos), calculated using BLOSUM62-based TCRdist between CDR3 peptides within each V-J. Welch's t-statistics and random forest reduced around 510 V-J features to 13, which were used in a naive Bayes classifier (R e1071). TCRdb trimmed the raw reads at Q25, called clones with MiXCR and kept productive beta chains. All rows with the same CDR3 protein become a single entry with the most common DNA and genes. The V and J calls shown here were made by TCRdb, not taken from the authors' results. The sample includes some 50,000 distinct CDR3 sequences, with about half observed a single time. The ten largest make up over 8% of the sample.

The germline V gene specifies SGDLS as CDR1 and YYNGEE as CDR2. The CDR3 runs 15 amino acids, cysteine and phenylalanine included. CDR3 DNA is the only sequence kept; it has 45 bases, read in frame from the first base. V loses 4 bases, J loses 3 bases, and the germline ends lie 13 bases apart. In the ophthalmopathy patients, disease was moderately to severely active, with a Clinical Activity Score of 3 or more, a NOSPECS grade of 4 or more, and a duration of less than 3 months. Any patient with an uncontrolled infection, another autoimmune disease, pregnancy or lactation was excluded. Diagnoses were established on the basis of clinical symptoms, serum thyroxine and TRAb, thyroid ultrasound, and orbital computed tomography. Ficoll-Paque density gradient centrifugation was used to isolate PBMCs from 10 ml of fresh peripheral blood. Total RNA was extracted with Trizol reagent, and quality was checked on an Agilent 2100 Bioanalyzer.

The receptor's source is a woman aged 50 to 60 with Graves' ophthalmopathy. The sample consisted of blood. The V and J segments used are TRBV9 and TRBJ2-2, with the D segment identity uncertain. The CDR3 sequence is CASSSPDGYTGELFF. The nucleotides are TGTGCCAGCAGCTCTCCCGACGGCTACACCGGGGAGCTGTTTTTT. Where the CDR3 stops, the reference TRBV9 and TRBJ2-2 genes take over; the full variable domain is DSGVTQTPKHLITATGQRVTLRCSPRSGDLSVYWYQQSLDQGLQFLIQYYNGEERAKGNILERFSAQQFPDLHSELNLSSLELGDSALYFCASSSPDGYTGELFFGEGSRLTVL.